The present T cell receptor (beta chain) was sequenced within a study of cytomegalovirus exposure and HLA in healthy donors. Study-level points and caveats: Altogether, 170 or so TCR beta chains were recorded as cytomegalovirus-associated. The CMV antigen specificity of a few CMV-associated chains was confirmed through in vitro analysis. That first-cohort TCR clusters tended to co-occur in the approximately 120 validation repertoires was found in a later analysis.

Trimming pared 0 bases from V and 3 bases from J, leaving 10 bases between. The germline V gene encodes CDR1 SGDLS and CDR2 YYNGEE. The CDR3 has 14 residues. This clone was observed at least ten times. What it binds is not known. The assay was immunoSEQ multiplex PCR, and TCRdb's table has in-frame clones only and misses some. There are under 200,000 clones in the sample; roughly 89% occur only once, and 3% to 3.5% lies in the top ten. The V gene is TRBV9, the J gene TRBJ2-7; maybe TRBD1 (5 bases). What was sequenced was PBMCs. This TCR was sampled from a woman between 18 and 29 years old in good health and CMV-seropositive. The CDR3 region has the DNA TGTGCCAGCAGCGTAGGCCAGGGCGGCTACGAGCAGTACTTC. Translating it yields CASSVGQGGYEQYF.